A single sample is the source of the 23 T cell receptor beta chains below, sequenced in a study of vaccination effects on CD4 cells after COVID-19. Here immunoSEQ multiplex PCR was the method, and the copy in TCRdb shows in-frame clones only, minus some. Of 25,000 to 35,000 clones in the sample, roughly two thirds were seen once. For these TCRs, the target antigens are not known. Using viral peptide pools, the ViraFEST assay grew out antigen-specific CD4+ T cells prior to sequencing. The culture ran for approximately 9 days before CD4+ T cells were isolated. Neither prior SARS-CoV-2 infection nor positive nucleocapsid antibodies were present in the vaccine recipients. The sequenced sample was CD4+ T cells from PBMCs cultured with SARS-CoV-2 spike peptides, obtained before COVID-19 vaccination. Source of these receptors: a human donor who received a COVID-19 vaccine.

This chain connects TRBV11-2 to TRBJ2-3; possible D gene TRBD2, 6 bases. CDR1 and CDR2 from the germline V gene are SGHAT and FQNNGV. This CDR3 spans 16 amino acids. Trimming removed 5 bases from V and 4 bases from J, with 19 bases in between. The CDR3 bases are TGTGCCAGCAGCCCTAGACGGGTTAGGAGGGCAGATACGCAGTATTTT. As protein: CASSPRRVRRADTQYF.

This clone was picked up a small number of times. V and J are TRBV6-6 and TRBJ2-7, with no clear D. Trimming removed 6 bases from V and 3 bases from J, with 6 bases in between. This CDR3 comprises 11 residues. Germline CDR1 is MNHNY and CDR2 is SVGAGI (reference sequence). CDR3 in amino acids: CASRRDYEQYF. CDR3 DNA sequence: TGTGCCAGCAGGAGAGACTACGAGCAGTACTTC.

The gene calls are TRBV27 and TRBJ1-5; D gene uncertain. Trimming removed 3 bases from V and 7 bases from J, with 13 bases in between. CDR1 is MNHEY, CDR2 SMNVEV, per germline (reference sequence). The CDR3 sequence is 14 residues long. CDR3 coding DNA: TGTGCCAGCAGTTTTAATTGGGTCGTCCAGCCCCAGCATTTT. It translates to CASSFNWVVQPQHF.

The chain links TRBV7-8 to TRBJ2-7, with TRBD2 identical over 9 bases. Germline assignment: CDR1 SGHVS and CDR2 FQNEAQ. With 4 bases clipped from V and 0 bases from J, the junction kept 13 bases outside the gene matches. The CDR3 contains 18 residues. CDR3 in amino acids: CASSSQTRTSAFSYEQYF. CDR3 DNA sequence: TGTGCCAGCAGCTCCCAAACACGGACTAGCGCCTTCTCCTACGAGCAGTACTTC. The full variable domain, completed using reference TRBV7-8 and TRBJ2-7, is GAGVSQSPRYKVAKRGQDVALRCDPISGHVSLFWYQQALGQGPEFLTYFQNEAQLDKSGLPSDRFFAERPEGSVSTLKIQRTQQEDSAVYLCASSSQTRTSAFSYEQYFGPGTRLTVT.

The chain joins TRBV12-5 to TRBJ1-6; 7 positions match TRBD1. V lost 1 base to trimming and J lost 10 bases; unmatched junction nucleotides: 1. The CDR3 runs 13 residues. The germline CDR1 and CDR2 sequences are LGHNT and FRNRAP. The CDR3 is CASGLDRGSPLHF. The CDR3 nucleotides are TGTGCTAGTGGTTTGGACAGGGGATCACCCCTCCACTTT.

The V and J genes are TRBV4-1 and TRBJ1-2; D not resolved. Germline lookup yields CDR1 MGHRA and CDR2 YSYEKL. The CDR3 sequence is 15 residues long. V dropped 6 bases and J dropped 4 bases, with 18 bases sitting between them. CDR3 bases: TGCGCCAGCAGGCCCACCTGGCAACGGTCCTATGGCTACACCTTC. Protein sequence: CASRPTWQRSYGYTF.

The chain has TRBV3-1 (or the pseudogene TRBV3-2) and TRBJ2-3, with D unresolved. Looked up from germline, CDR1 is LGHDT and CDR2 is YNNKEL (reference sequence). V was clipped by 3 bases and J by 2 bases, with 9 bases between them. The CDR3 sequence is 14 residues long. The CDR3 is CASSQDPATDTQYF. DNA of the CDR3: TGTGCCAGCAGCCAGGACCCAGCCACAGATACGCAGTATTTT.

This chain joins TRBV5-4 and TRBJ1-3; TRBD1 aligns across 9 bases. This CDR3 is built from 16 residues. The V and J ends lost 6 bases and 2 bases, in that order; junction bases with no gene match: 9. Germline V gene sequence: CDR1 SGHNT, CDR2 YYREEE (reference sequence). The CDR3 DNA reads TGTGCCAGCACCAGGCAGACAGGGGGAGCTGGAAACACCATATATTTT. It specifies CASTRQTGGAGNTIYF.

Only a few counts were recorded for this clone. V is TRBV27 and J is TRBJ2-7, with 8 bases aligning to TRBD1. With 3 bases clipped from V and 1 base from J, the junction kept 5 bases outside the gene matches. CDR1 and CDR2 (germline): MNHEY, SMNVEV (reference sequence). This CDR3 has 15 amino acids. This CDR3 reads CASSFSGTGSYEQYF. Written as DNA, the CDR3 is TGTGCCAGCAGTTTCTCCGGGACAGGTTCCTACGAGCAGTACTTC.

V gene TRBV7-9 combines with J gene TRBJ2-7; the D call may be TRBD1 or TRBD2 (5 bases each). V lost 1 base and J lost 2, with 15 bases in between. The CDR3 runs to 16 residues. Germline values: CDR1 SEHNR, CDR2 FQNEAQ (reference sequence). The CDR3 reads CASSLGWELGAYEQYF. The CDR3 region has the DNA TGTGCCAGCAGCTTAGGTTGGGAGCTGGGGGCCTACGAGCAGTACTTC. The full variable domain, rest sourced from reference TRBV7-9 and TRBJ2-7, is DTGVSQNPRHKITKRGQNVTFRCDPISEHNRLYWYRQTLGQGPEFLTYFQNEAQLEKSRLLSDRFSAERPKGSFSTLEIQRTEQGDSAMYLCASSLGWELGAYEQYFGPGTRLTVT.

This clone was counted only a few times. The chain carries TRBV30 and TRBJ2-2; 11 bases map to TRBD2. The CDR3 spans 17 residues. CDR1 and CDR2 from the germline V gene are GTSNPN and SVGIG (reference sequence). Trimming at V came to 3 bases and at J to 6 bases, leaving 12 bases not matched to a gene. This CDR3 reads CAWRGKLLAGGPGELFF. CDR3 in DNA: TGTGCCTGGAGGGGAAAACTTCTAGCGGGGGGCCCCGGGGAGCTGTTTTTT. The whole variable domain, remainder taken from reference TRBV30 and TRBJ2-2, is SQTIHQWPATLVQPVGSPLSLECTVEGTSNPNLYWYRQAAGRGLQLLFYSVGIGQISSEVPQNLSASRPQDRQFILSSKKLLLSDSGFYLCAWRGKLLAGGPGELFFGEGSRLTVL.

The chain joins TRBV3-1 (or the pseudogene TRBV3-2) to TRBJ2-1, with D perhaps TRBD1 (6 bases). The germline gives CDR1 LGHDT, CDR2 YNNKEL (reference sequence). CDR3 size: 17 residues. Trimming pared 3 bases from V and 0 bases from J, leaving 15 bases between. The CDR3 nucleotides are TGTGCCAGCAGCCAGGGCAGGACAGTCAGCTCCTACAATGAGCAGTTCTTC. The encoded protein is CASSQGRTVSSYNEQFF.

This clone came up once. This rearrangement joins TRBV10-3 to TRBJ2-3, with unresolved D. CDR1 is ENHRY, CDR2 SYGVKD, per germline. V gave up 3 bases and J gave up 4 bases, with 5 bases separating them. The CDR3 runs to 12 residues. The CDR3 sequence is CAISDRADTQYF. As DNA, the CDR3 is TGTGCCATCAGTGACCGGGCAGATACGCAGTATTTT.

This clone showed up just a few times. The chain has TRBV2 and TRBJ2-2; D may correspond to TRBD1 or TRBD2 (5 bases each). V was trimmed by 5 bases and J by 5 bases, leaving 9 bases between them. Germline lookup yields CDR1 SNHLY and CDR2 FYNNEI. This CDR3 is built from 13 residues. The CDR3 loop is CASSLGETGELFF. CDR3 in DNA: TGTGCCAGCAGTCTGGGGGAGACCGGGGAGCTGTTTTTT.

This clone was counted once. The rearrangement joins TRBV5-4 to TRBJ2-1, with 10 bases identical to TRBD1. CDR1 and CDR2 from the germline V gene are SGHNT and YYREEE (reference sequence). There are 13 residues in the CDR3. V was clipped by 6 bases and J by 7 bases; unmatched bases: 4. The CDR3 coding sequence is TGTGCCAGCACCCCGGACAGGGGGAATGAGCAGTTCTTC. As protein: CASTPDRGNEQFF.

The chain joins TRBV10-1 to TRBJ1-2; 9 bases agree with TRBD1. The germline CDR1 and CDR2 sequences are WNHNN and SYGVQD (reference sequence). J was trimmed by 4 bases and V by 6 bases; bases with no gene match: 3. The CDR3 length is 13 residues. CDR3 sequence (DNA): TGCGCCAGCAGCGAACAGGGGGCCTATGGCTACACCTTC. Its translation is CASSEQGAYGYTF.

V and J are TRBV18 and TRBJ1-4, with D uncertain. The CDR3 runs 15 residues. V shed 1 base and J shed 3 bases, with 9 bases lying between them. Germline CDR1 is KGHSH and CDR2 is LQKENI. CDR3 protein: CASSPRESPNEKLFF. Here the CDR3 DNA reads TGTGCCAGCTCACCACGAGAGAGCCCTAATGAAAAACTGTTTTTT.

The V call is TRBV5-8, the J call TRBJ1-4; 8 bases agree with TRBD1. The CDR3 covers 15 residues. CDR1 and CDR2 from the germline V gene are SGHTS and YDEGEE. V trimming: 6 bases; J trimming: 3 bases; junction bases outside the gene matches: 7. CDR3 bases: TGTGCCAGCACCCAGGGGACAGGACCTAATGAAAAACTGTTTTTT. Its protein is CASTQGTGPNEKLFF.

The CDR3 reads CASSLTINEKLFF. Here the CDR3 DNA reads TGCGCCAGCAGCTTGACCATTAATGAAAAACTGTTTTTT. The chain uses TRBV5-1 and TRBJ1-4; D gene unclear. In germline, CDR1 is SGHRS, CDR2 YFSETQ. This CDR3 comprises 13 residues. Deletions cut 1 base from V and 4 bases from J, with 5 bases between.

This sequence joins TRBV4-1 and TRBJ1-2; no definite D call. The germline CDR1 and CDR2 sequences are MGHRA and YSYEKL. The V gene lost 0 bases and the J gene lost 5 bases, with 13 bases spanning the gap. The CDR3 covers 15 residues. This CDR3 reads CASSQETARIYGYTF. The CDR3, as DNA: TGCGCCAGCAGCCAAGAGACGGCCAGGATTTATGGCTACACCTTC.

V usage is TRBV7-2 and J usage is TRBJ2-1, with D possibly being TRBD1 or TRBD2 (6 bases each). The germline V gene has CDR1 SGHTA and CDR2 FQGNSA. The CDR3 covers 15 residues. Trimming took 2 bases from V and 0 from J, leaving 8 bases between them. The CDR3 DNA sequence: TGTGCCAGCAGCTTAAGGGGGGTCTCCTACAATGAGCAGTTCTTC. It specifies CASSLRGVSYNEQFF.

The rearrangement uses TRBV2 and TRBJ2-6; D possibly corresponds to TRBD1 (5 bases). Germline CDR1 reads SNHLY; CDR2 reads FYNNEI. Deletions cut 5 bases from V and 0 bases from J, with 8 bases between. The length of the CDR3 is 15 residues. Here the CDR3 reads CASSRQSSGANVLTF. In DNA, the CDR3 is TGTGCCAGCAGTCGACAGAGCTCTGGGGCCAACGTCCTGACTTTC.

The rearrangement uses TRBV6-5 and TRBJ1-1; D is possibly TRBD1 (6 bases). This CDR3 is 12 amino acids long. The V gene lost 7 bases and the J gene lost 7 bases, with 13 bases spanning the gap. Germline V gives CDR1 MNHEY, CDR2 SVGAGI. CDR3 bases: TGTGCCAGCACCAATGGACAGTATGAAGCTTTCTTT. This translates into CASTNGQYEAFF.